The clone carrying this T cell receptor beta chain came up a few times. Its antigen is unidentified. These data come from a study of blood T cells in healthy people across ages. Germline V gene sequence: CDR1 LGHNA, CDR2 YSLEER. Trimming pared 0 bases from V and 7 bases from J, leaving 19 bases between. The CDR3 contains 17 residues. A J-beta primer mix and a sample-barcoded 5' primer were used in a second PCR of about 6 to 12 cycles. Through a template-switch adaptor with 12 random nucleotides, each cDNA molecule received a tag. TCRdb re-called the 5' RACE reads through MiXCR, storing one row per CDR3 protein. This table holds about 2 million distinct CDR3 sequences, roughly 49% found once. Study-level points and caveats: Observed TCR beta diversity per million T cells went down as age went up. This fall followed a roughly linear course with age.

The gene calls are TRBV4-3 and TRBJ2-1; TRBD2 might be the D (7 bases). Sequencing used blood. The sequence derives from a woman aged 40 to 50 in good health. The CDR3 nucleotides are TGCGCCAGCAGCCAAGATCCCATGGGGGGGGGCAGGAATGAGCAGTTCTTC. It specifies CASSQDPMGGGRNEQFF.